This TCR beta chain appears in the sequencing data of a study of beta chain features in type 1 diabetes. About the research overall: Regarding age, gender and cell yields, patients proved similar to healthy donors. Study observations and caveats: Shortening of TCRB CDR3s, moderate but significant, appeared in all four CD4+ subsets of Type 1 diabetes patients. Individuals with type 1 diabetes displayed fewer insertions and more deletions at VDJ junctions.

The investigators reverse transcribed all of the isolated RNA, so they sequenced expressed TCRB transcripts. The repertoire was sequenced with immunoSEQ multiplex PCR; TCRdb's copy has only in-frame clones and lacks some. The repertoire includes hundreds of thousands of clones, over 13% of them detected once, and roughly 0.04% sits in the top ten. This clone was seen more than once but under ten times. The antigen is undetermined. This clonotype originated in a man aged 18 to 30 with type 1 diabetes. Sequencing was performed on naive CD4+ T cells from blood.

The DNA for the CDR3 is TGTGCCAGCAGCTTAGAGCGGGGCACAGATACGCAGTATTTT. The encoded protein is CASSLERGTDTQYF. The chain has TRBV7-2 and TRBJ2-3; tentatively, D is TRBD2 (6 bases). The CDR3 has 14 amino acids. From germline, CDR1 is SGHTA and CDR2 FQGNSA. Trimming stripped 1 base from V and 1 base from J, with 6 bases between. Combining the CDR3 with reference TRBV7-2 and TRBJ2-3 gives the whole variable domain GAGVSQSPSNKVTEKGKDVELRCDPISGHTALYWYRQSLGQGLEFLIYFQGNSAPDKSGLPSDRFSAERTGGSVSTLTIQRTQQEDSAVYLCASSLERGTDTQYFGPGTRLTVL.